This TCR beta chain was identified in a study of blood T cell repertoires in COVID-19 (dated by TCRdb to the early 2020s). Regarding the research as a whole: The collaborator samples originated in the United States, Italy and Spain and spanned the acute and convalescent phases of COVID-19. HLA class I and class II types, where available, came from metadata supplied by the sample provider rather than from assay-based typing. Nearly every sample came with metadata listing a de-identified subject ID, COVID-19 status, age in years and sex. The repertoires were released in a freely available public database meant as a resource for research on the immune response to SARS-CoV-2. The material from the prospective study consisted of cDNA or gDNA derived from T cells, B-cell-depleted T cells, or PBMCs. Samples were obtained from the ongoing ImmuneRACE study (first 160 participants) and from 1,254 subjects provided by 6 global collaborators. Deeply sampled blood TCRbeta repertoires from subjects exposed to, actively infected with, or recovered from COVID-19 were included in the dataset.

The immunoSEQ Assay, a bias-controlled multiplex PCR, was used to amplify TCRbeta CDR3 regions from genomic DNA. As for how the authors treated the data: Nucleated cell counts per sample were estimated from amplification of reference gene primers within the assay. Sequence reads were collapsed and filtered to measure the absolute abundance of every unique TCRbeta CDR3 rearrangement. Productive Simpson clonality was computed per sample as the square root of Simpson's diversity index over productive rearrangements. As stored in TCRdb, this immuneACCESS dataset retains in-frame rearrangements with V and J assigned. A fraction of the clones does not appear; measured against another copy, unresolved V genes explain less than half of the discrepancy, and the remainder lacks a known reason. V and J calls and clone size are given by that table; D and trimming were obtained from the DNA. The sample includes hundreds of thousands of clones, with about 91% observed a single time. The ten largest clones take up 6.9% of the sample.

With regard to this clone: Its specific antigen is unknown. Qualities for individual bases were not recorded, and no much larger clone is one base off.

Samples from volunteer blood donors who had recovered from COVID-19 were contributed by a second Seattle source. Collaborating institutions collected whole blood in K2EDTA tubes following their own protocols. For TCRbeta analysis, collaborators shipped samples in one of three forms: frozen whole blood, isolated PBMCs, or DNA extracted from either of those sample types. Paper-wide results and their limitations: The amount of clinical and demographic metadata varied by source and participant and was provided uncurated.

Specimen: peripheral blood. The sequence derives from a woman under 40 who had recovered from COVID-19.

The CDR3 region reads CASRQGSLLDTEAFF. The bases are TGTGCCAGTAGGCAGGGATCTCTCCTTGACACTGAAGCTTTCTTT. The sequence is built from TRBV19 and TRBJ1-1; the D gene is possibly TRBD1, with 5 bases matching. Spanning cysteine to phenylalanine, the CDR3 consists of 15 amino acids. Of the read, only the CDR3 DNA is kept; its 45 bases are in frame from base 1. The germline V gene (reference sequence) specifies LNHDA as CDR1 and SQIVND as CDR2. The junction carries 17 bases between V and J, which are trimmed by 6 bases and 3 bases respectively. Reference TRBV19 and TRBJ1-1 genes cover what lies past the CDR3, so the full variable domain is DGGITQSPKYLFRKEGQNVTLSCEQNLNHDAMYWYRQDPGQGLRLIYYSQIVNDFQKGDIAEGYSVSREKKESFPLTVTSAQKNPTAFYLCASRQGSLLDTEAFFGQGTRLTVV.